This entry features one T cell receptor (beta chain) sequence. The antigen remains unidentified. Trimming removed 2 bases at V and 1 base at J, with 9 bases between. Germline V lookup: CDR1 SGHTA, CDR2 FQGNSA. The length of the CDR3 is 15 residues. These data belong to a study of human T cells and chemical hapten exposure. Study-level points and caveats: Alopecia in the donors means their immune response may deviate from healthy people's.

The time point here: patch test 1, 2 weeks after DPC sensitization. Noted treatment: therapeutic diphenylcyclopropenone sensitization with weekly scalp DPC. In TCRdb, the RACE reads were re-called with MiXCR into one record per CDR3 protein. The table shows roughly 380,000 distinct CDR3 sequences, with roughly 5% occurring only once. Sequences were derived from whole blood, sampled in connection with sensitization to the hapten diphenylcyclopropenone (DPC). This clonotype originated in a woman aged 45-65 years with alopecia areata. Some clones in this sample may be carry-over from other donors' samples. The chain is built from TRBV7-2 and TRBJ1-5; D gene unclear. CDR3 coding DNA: TGTGCCAGCAGCTTAATTGGACTCAGCAATCAGCCCCAGCATTTT. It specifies CASSLIGLSNQPQHF. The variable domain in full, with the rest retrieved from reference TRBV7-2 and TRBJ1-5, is GAGVSQSPSNKVTEKGKDVELRCDPISGHTALYWYRQSLGQGLEFLIYFQGNSAPDKSGLPSDRFSAERTGGSVSTLTIQRTQQEDSAVYLCASSLIGLSNQPQHFGDGTRLSIL.